A single sample is the source of the 15 T cell receptor beta chains below, sequenced in a study of T cells after yellow fever vaccination. TCRdb passed the 5' RACE reads through MiXCR, listing each CDR3 protein once. The sample shows some 300,000 distinct CDR3 sequences, about 3.5% of them seen only once. Here the sequenced sample was PBMCs, taken on the day of the yellow fever booster vaccination. These receptors all stem from a man aged 18-30 years who received the YFV17D yellow fever vaccine.

V is TRBV28 and J is TRBJ2-3; D may be TRBD2 (5 bases). Trimming pared 6 bases from V and 1 base from J, leaving 8 bases between. This CDR3 comprises 13 residues. In germline, CDR1 is MDHEN, CDR2 SYDVKM. CDR3: CASRGAGTDTQYF. The CDR3 coding sequence is TGTGCCAGCAGGGGAGCGGGCACAGATACGCAGTATTTT.

In this sample, this clonotype turned up a few times. The chain has TRBV12-3 or TRBV12-4 and TRBJ2-7; D may correspond to TRBD1 or TRBD2 (5 bases each). The CDR3 is 15 residues long. V shed 6 bases and J shed 4 bases, with 19 bases lying between them. The CDR3 sequence: CASSRDLSARYEQYF. The CDR3 nucleotides are TGTGCCAGCAGCCGGGACCTTTCGGCGCGTTACGAGCAGTACTTC.

This clonotype came up many times. The V call is TRBV6-5, the J call TRBJ2-4; 11 bases align to TRBD2. The germline V gene encodes CDR1 MNHEY and CDR2 SVGAGI. This CDR3 comprises 16 residues. The junction had 2 bases not matched to a gene; V was cut back by 3 bases and J by 1 base. The CDR3, as DNA: TGTGCCAGCAGTTATAGCGGGGGGGCGGCCAAAAACATTCAGTACTTC. Protein sequence: CASSYSGGAAKNIQYF.

V usage is TRBV7-6 and J usage is TRBJ1-1; 7 positions agree with TRBD1. The CDR3 has 14 amino acids. Germline V gene lookup returns CDR1 SGHVS and CDR2 FNYEAQ. Germline trimming cut 5 bases from V and 0 bases from J; bases unmatched to any gene: 3. The CDR3 loop reads CASSRGTVNTEAFF. Written as DNA, the CDR3 is TGTGCCAGCAGCCGAGGGACAGTGAACACTGAAGCTTTCTTT. Based on the CDR3 plus reference TRBV7-6 and TRBJ1-1, the full variable domain is GAGVSQSPRYKVTKRGQDVALRCDPISGHVSLYWYRQALGQGPEFLTYFNYEAQQDKSGLPNDRFSAERPEGSISTLTIQRTEQRDSAMYRCASSRGTVNTEAFFGQGTRLTVV.

In this sample, this clonotype turned up many times. The chain couples TRBV7-7 to TRBJ1-1; 8 bases match TRBD1. The V gene's germline CDR1 is SSHAT and CDR2 FNYEAQ (reference sequence). The CDR3 length is 14 residues. V shed 2 bases and J 3 bases; nucleotides not matched to a gene: 2. DNA for the CDR3: TGTGCCAGCAGCTTAACACAGGGGGACACTGAAGCTTTCTTT. This encodes CASSLTQGDTEAFF.

This clonotype was seen only a few times. The V gene is TRBV20-1, the J gene TRBJ2-7, with 11 bases matching TRBD2. Germline V CDR1 and CDR2: DFQATT, SNEGSKA (reference sequence). V lost 7 bases and J lost 5; bases outside the gene matches: 13. The CDR3 spans 15 residues. In DNA, the CDR3 is TGCAGTGGCCGAGCCCGTAGCGGGGGGGCCCACGAGCAGTACGTC. Encoded protein: CSGRARSGGAHEQYV.

This clonotype has a count of ten or more. The chain joins TRBV7-2 to TRBJ2-3; TRBD2 is a possible D gene (5 bases). CDR3 length: 14 residues. The V and J ends lost 5 bases and 1 base respectively, with 10 bases between them. CDR1 and CDR2 from the germline V gene are SGHTA and FQGNSA. This CDR3 is CASSPQAGTDTQYF. The CDR3 coding sequence is TGTGCCAGCAGCCCCCAAGCGGGCACAGATACGCAGTATTTT.

This clonotype appeared many times. This chain links TRBV15 with TRBJ2-3; 13 bases line up with TRBD2. The CDR3 loop spans 17 amino acids. Looked up from germline, CDR1 is LNHNV and CDR2 is YYDKDF (reference sequence). Trimming took 3 bases from V and 1 from J; bases not matched to a gene: 4. The CDR3 loop reads CATSRWGTSGGTDTQYF. In DNA form, the CDR3 reads TGTGCCACCAGCAGGTGGGGGACTAGCGGGGGCACAGATACGCAGTATTTT.

This clonotype appeared many times. The chain carries TRBV27 and TRBJ2-5; D is unresolved. The germline V gene has CDR1 MNHEY and CDR2 SMNVEV (reference sequence). The V and J ends lost 8 bases and 4 bases respectively, with 14 bases between them. The CDR3 length is 13 residues. CDR3: CASGYRALETQYF. The CDR3 nucleotides read TGTGCCAGCGGATACCGGGCCTTAGAGACCCAGTACTTC.

The sample holds many counts of this clonotype. This chain uses TRBV7-2 with TRBJ2-1; D remains ambiguous. The CDR3 length is 15 residues. Germline CDR1 reads SGHTA; CDR2 reads FQGNSA. Trimming shortened V by 5 bases and J by 0 bases, and 11 bases separated the two germline ends. The CDR3 loop is CASSPPGRSYNEQFF. The CDR3 DNA sequence: TGTGCCAGCAGCCCCCCGGGTCGCTCCTACAATGAGCAGTTCTTC.

This clonotype was found a few times. The V and J genes are TRBV5-1 and TRBJ1-1; tentatively, D is TRBD1 (5 bases). The CDR3 totals 14 residues. V was clipped by 4 bases and J by 7 bases, with 17 bases between them. Per germline, CDR1 SGHRS and CDR2 YFSETQ. CDR3 residues: CASSLDSAGGEAFF. The CDR3 DNA reads TGCGCCAGCAGCCTCGACAGCGCTGGGGGTGAAGCTTTCTTT.

This clonotype was picked up a small number of times. The chain couples TRBV2 to TRBJ2-2; unclear D gene. This CDR3 comprises 15 residues. Trimming left V 0 bases short and J 4 bases short, with 9 bases between. In germline, CDR1 is SNHLY, CDR2 FYNNEI. The CDR3 spells CASSEASIITGELFF. CDR3 DNA: TGTGCCAGCAGTGAAGCGTCTATCATCACCGGGGAGCTGTTTTTT.

This clonotype was recorded at least ten times. CDR3 bases: TGCGCCAGCAGCCAGGATTCACTAAACCCCTACGAGCAGTACTTC. It codes for CASSQDSLNPYEQYF. V gene TRBV4-3 combines with J gene TRBJ2-7; no definite D call. V was clipped by 3 bases and J by 2 bases, with 14 bases between them. Germline CDR1 and CDR2: LGHNA and YSLEER. This CDR3 is 15 amino acids long.

This clonotype has a handful of counts. The chain uses TRBV7-9 and TRBJ1-1; D is perhaps TRBD1 (6 bases). This CDR3 region has 15 residues. CDR1 is SEHNR, CDR2 FQNEAQ, per germline (reference sequence). V was clipped by 2 bases and J by 7 bases, with 17 bases between them. The CDR3 loop reads CASSLILGVDSEAFF. The CDR3 coding sequence is TGTGCCAGCAGCTTAATACTCGGCGTGGACAGTGAAGCTTTCTTT.

This clonotype was counted only a few times. This chain uses TRBV2 with TRBJ2-1; D ambiguous. Germline lookup yields CDR1 SNHLY and CDR2 FYNNEI. The V gene lost 4 bases and the J gene lost 7 bases, with 8 bases spanning the gap. The CDR3 loop spans 12 amino acids. The CDR3 DNA reads TGTGCCAGCAGTGGGGAAAATAATGAGCAGTTCTTC. Its translation: CASSGENNEQFF.